The 31 T cell receptor beta chains in this list originate from one sample, sequenced in a study of T-cell memory formation after mild COVID-19. One entry per CDR3 protein, called by TCRdb with MiXCR from the 5' RACE reads. The data contain 50,000 to 70,000 distinct CDR3 sequences, 9.5% to 15% of them singletons. The sample taken for sequencing was PBMCs or a T cell subset sorted from them (not recorded which). These receptors came from a man younger than 35 who had mild COVID-19 (a few samples of this study predate the infection). Cell type and time point are not known.

This clonotype was seen only a few times. The chain recombines TRBV12-5 with TRBJ2-6, with D perhaps TRBD1 (5 bases). CDR1 is LGHNT, CDR2 FRNRAP, per germline. The CDR3 loop spans 17 amino acids. Trimming shortened V by 4 bases and J by 4 bases, and 17 bases separated the two germline ends. Here the CDR3 DNA reads TGTGCTAGTGGTTCCACCCCAGGGTTTTCAGGGGCCAACGTCCTGACTTTC. Translated, it gives CASGSTPGFSGANVLTF.

This clonotype was found a few times. The gene calls are TRBV5-1 and TRBJ2-2; 8 positions match TRBD1. The germline V gene has CDR1 SGHRS and CDR2 YFSETQ. Trimming at V came to 4 bases and at J to 6 bases, leaving 14 bases not matched to a gene. The CDR3 length is 17 residues. The DNA of the CDR3 is TGCGCCAGCAGCCTGGGAGTCCGGACAGGGATGCCCGGGGAGCTGTTTTTT. Encoded protein: CASSLGVRTGMPGELFF.

This clonotype was observed a handful of times. The chain carries TRBV4-1 and TRBJ1-2; D call uncertain. The CDR3 totals 14 residues. The V gene lost 5 bases and the J gene lost 0 bases, with 10 bases spanning the gap. CDR1 and CDR2 (germline): MGHRA, YSYEKL. CDR3 DNA: TGCGCCAGCAGCTCGGCGGTAGCTAACTATGGCTACACCTTC. Translation gives CASSSAVANYGYTF.

This clonotype showed up many times. The rearrangement uses TRBV11-2 and TRBJ2-2; the D is unclear. CDR3 length: 12 residues. Trimming shortened V by 3 bases and J by 1 base, and 0 bases separated the two germline ends. Germline CDR1 SGHAT, CDR2 FQNNGV. The CDR3, as DNA: TGTGCCAGCAGCTTGAACACCGGGGAGCTGTTTTTT. Its translation: CASSLNTGELFF. The full variable domain, its missing parts supplied by reference TRBV11-2 and TRBJ2-2, is EAGVAQSPRYKIIEKRQSVAFWCNPISGHATLYWYQQILGQGPKLLIQFQNNGVVDDSQLPKDRFSAERLKGVDSTLKIQPAKLEDSAVYLCASSLNTGELFFGEGSRLTVL.

This clonotype was recorded at least ten times. The CDR3 reads CASSQDFRVEKEQYF. CDR3 sequence (DNA): TGTGCCAGCAGCCAAGACTTCAGGGTTGAAAAGGAGCAGTACTTC. V is TRBV4-2 and J is TRBJ2-7, with D perhaps TRBD1 (5 bases). Germline V gene lookup returns CDR1 LGHNA and CDR2 YNFKEQ. This CDR3 is built from 15 residues. V lost 0 bases and J 7 bases, leaving 16 bases between the germline ends.

This clonotype was observed a few times. The chain links TRBV7-2 to TRBJ2-5; 11 positions match TRBD2. The germline V gene has CDR1 SGHTA and CDR2 FQGNSA. The junction had 11 bases not matched to a gene; V was cut back by 2 bases and J by 6 bases. The CDR3 length is 17 residues. This chain's CDR3 is CASSLRRTSGGGKTQYF. The CDR3 coding sequence is TGTGCCAGCAGCTTACGCCGCACTAGCGGGGGAGGAAAGACCCAGTACTTC.

This chain uses TRBV4-1 with TRBJ1-5; D is undetermined. Germline lookup yields CDR1 MGHRA and CDR2 YSYEKL. The CDR3 sequence is 15 residues long. V gave up 0 bases and J gave up 4 bases, with 10 bases separating them. In nucleotides, the CDR3 is TGCGCCAGCAGCCAAGAACGGGCCGGGAATCAGCCCCAGCATTTT. This sequence encodes CASSQERAGNQPQHF.

This clonotype has just a few counts. V gene TRBV4-2 combines with J gene TRBJ1-2; 8 positions agree with TRBD1. The CDR3 is 14 residues long. The germline V gene encodes CDR1 LGHNA and CDR2 YNFKEQ. J gave up 8 bases and V 1 base, and 6 bases lay outside the gene matches. The chain's CDR3 is CASSQAGGAGGYTF. In nucleotides, the CDR3 is TGTGCCAGCAGCCAAGCAGGGGGCGCGGGGGGCTACACCTTC.

This clonotype was counted a few times. V usage is TRBV6-2 or TRBV6-3 and J usage is TRBJ1-1; D gene unclear. Germline assignment: CDR1 MNHEY and CDR2 SVGEGT. This CDR3 is 14 amino acids long. The ends were cut back, 3 bases at V and 1 base at J, with 9 bases in the middle. CDR3 region: CASSYYGPNTEAFF. The CDR3 nucleotides read TGTGCCAGCAGTTATTACGGCCCGAACACTGAAGCTTTCTTT.

This clonotype was detected ten times or more. V and J are TRBV7-9 and TRBJ2-3; TRBD2 matches at 10 bases. V shed 5 bases and J 2 bases; nucleotides not matched to a gene: 10. This CDR3 region has 17 residues. From germline, CDR1 is SEHNR and CDR2 FQNEAQ (reference sequence). The CDR3 protein is CASSREPGTSATDTQYF. The CDR3 bases are TGTGCCAGCAGCCGGGAGCCCGGGACTAGCGCCACAGATACGCAGTATTTT. Based on the CDR3 plus reference TRBV7-9 and TRBJ2-3, the full variable domain is DTGVSQNPRHKITKRGQNVTFRCDPISEHNRLYWYRQTLGQGPEFLTYFQNEAQLEKSRLLSDRFSAERPKGSFSTLEIQRTEQGDSAMYLCASSREPGTSATDTQYFGPGTRLTVL.

The chain has TRBV3-1 and TRBJ2-1; D not certain. V was pared by 0 bases and J by 11 bases, with 5 bases between. The CDR3 length is 11 residues. Per germline, CDR1 LGHDT and CDR2 YNNKEL (reference sequence). CDR3 in amino acids: CASSQEKKQFF. In DNA form, the CDR3 reads TGTGCCAGCAGCCAAGAAAAAAAGCAGTTCTTC.

The chain has TRBV7-2 and TRBJ1-4, with 8 bases matching TRBD1. The trim removed 5 bases at V and 7 bases at J, leaving 3 bases unmatched. CDR1 and CDR2 (germline): SGHTA, FQGNSA. This CDR3 contains 13 residues. As DNA, the CDR3 is TGTGCCAGCAGCCGTACAGGGGGTGAAAAACTGTTTTTT. The encoded protein is CASSRTGGEKLFF.

The V call is TRBV5-1, the J call TRBJ2-1; 8 bases are a match to TRBD2. The CDR3 is 16 amino acids. Germline lookup yields CDR1 SGHRS and CDR2 YFSETQ. The J segment lost 4 bases and the V segment lost 0 bases, leaving 6 bases of the junction unmatched. This chain's CDR3 is CASSLEPASGYNEQFF. The CDR3 nucleotides are TGCGCCAGCAGCTTGGAGCCGGCTAGCGGGTACAATGAGCAGTTCTTC. Looking up the rest from reference TRBV5-1 and TRBJ2-1 gives the full variable domain: KAGVTQTPRYLIKTRGQQVTLSCSPISGHRSVSWYQQTPGQGLQFLFEYFSETQRNKGNFPGRFSGRQFSNSRSEMNVSTLELGDSALYLCASSLEPASGYNEQFFGPGTRLTVL.

This clonotype was found many times. The chain is built from TRBV5-1 and TRBJ2-3; TRBD2 is a possible D gene (5 bases). Germline V gene lookup returns CDR1 SGHRS and CDR2 YFSETQ. The CDR3 spans 16 residues. Trimming shortened V by 1 base and J by 5 bases, and 17 bases separated the two germline ends. Written as DNA, the CDR3 is TGCGCCAGCAGCTTGTGGGAGCTCGGGCGAGGAGATACGCAGTATTTT. This translates into CASSLWELGRGDTQYF.

In this sample, this clonotype turned up many times. The chain employs TRBV29-1 and TRBJ1-1, with unresolved D. This CDR3 is built from 11 residues. CDR1 is SQVTM, CDR2 ANQGSEA, per germline. Trimming removed 7 bases at V and 1 base at J, with 7 bases between. The CDR3 nucleotides read TGCAGCGCCGGCTCGAACACTGAAGCTTTCTTT. It encodes CSAGSNTEAFF.

This clonotype was counted only a few times. The CDR3 nucleotides are TGCAGTGCTCGGGTGGCGGGGGGGCTTGTAGATACGCAGTATTTT. This translates into CSARVAGGLVDTQYF. The chain joins TRBV20-1 to TRBJ2-3, with 9 nucleotides matching TRBD2. The V and J ends lost 5 bases and 5 bases, in that order; junction bases with no gene match: 11. Germline V gene lookup returns CDR1 DFQATT and CDR2 SNEGSKA (reference sequence). The CDR3 extends over 15 amino acids.

V and J are TRBV6-2 or TRBV6-3 and TRBJ1-5; D unresolved. The CDR3 loop spans 12 amino acids. From germline, CDR1 is MNHEY and CDR2 SVGEGT. V shed 6 bases and J shed 7 bases, with 10 bases lying between them. The CDR3 reads CASSRPPQPQHF. In DNA form, the CDR3 reads TGTGCCAGCAGCCGACCCCCCCAGCCCCAGCATTTT.

V is TRBV27 and J is TRBJ2-1; tentative D call: TRBD2 (7 bases). Trimming shortened V by 5 bases and J by 8 bases, and 22 bases separated the two germline ends. CDR1 MNHEY and CDR2 SMNVEV come from the germline V gene (reference sequence). The CDR3 has 16 amino acids. CDR3 DNA: TGTGCCAGCAGTCCCCTCCTCGGGGGGCGCTTCGATGAGCAGTTCTTC. Protein: CASSPLLGGRFDEQFF.

The V call is TRBV7-2, the J call TRBJ1-3; unclear D gene. CDR1 and CDR2 from the germline V gene are SGHTA and FQGNSA. Trimming removed 6 bases from V and 2 bases from J, with 14 bases in between. The length of the CDR3 is 15 residues. CDR3 sequence (DNA): TGTGCCAGCAGTCTAGAGCAGGATCCTGGAAACACCATATATTTT. Encoded protein: CASSLEQDPGNTIYF.

This clonotype is labeled medium-sized. For the CDR3, the DNA is TGCGCCAGCAGCGGGGGCCTGGTTGATACGCAGTATTTT. It yields the protein CASSGGLVDTQYF. V usage is TRBV10-2 and J usage is TRBJ2-3; perhaps D is TRBD1 or TRBD2 (6 bases each). The CDR3 loop spans 13 amino acids. V was cut by 6 bases and J by 6 bases, with 13 bases left in between. Germline CDR1 and CDR2: WSHSY and SAAADI.

This clonotype has only a few counts. The rearrangement uses TRBV11-2 and TRBJ2-3; 9 nucleotides line up with TRBD2. V lost 2 bases and J lost 4; bases outside the gene matches: 7. There are 16 residues in the CDR3. Germline CDR1 reads SGHAT; CDR2 reads FQNNGV. CDR3 nucleotides: TGTGCCAGCAGCTTAAGCAGCGGGGGGTGGGCAGATACGCAGTATTTT. Protein sequence: CASSLSSGGWADTQYF.

This clonotype occurred a few times. The chain links TRBV27 to TRBJ2-2; D is perhaps TRBD2 (7 bases). The germline V gene has CDR1 MNHEY and CDR2 SMNVEV (reference sequence). This CDR3 has 14 amino acids. V lost 6 bases, J lost 4 bases, and 12 bases lay in between. This chain's CDR3 is CASRRGGPTGELFF. In nucleotides, the CDR3 is TGTGCCAGCAGGAGGGGGGGCCCCACCGGGGAGCTGTTTTTT.

This clonotype occurred many times. The V gene is TRBV11-2, the J gene TRBJ2-3, with D unclear. Trimming took off 5 bases at V and 1 base at J, with 7 bases between the two ends. CDR1 and CDR2 from the germline V gene are SGHAT and FQNNGV. There are 13 residues in the CDR3. The CDR3 protein is CASSPYGTDTQYF. CDR3 DNA: TGTGCCAGCAGCCCCTACGGCACAGATACGCAGTATTTT.

The gene calls are TRBV5-6 and TRBJ1-2, with D unclear. The V gene's germline CDR1 is SGHDT and CDR2 YYEEEE. CDR3 length: 14 residues. Between the trimmed V and J ends, which lost 1 base and 2 bases, there was a span of 9 bases. Here the CDR3 reads CASSLLNRNYGYTF. The CDR3 DNA sequence: TGTGCCAGCAGCTTGCTAAACAGAAACTATGGCTACACCTTC.

This sequence joins TRBV20-1 and TRBJ1-5; no firm D call. Germline lookup yields CDR1 DFQATT and CDR2 SNEGSKA (reference sequence). CDR3 size: 12 residues. V lost 5 bases and J 7 bases, leaving 12 bases between the germline ends. The DNA of the CDR3 is TGCAGTGCTGTTCTCTACGGCCAGCCCCAGCATTTT. This encodes CSAVLYGQPQHF.

This clonotype was seen many times. The rearrangement uses TRBV6-2 or TRBV6-3 and TRBJ2-6, with D perhaps assigned TRBD1 or TRBD2 (5 bases each). CDR1 is MNHEY and CDR2 is SVGEGT in the germline V gene. The CDR3 consists of 15 residues. The ends were cut back, 4 bases at V and 4 bases at J, with 11 bases in the middle. The CDR3 loop reads CASSFRGSGANVLTF. CDR3 nucleotides: TGTGCCAGCAGTTTCCGGGGCTCAGGGGCCAACGTCCTGACTTTC.

The sample holds many counts of this clonotype. V and J are TRBV12-3 or TRBV12-4 and TRBJ2-1; 8 bases are shared with TRBD1. Trimming took 5 bases from V and 10 from J; bases not matched to a gene: 10. The CDR3 is made up of 14 amino acids. The CDR3 sequence is CASSPLTGVGEQFF. The CDR3 DNA is TGTGCCAGCAGTCCACTGACAGGGGTAGGGGAGCAGTTCTTC.

This clonotype was counted ten times or more. The junction and the germline gene differ at one end; a read error may be behind it. The rearrangement links TRBV5-6 to TRBJ2-3, with D hard to call. The germline CDR1 and CDR2 sequences are SGHDT and YYEEEE. The CDR3 runs to 14 residues. The CDR3 DNA follows: TGCGCCAGCAGCTTGGGCAGGAGCACAGATACGCAGTATTTT. Encoded protein: CASSLGRSTDTQYF.

This clonotype has just a few counts. The rearrangement uses TRBV28 and TRBJ2-7, with D perhaps given as TRBD1 or TRBD2 (7 bases each). Trimming stripped 6 bases from V and 0 bases from J, with 18 bases between. CDR3 length equals 16 residues. Germline loops: CDR1 MDHEN, CDR2 SYDVKM. The CDR3 bases are TGTGCCAGCAGACCCAGCGGGACAGCGATCTCCTACGAGCAGTACGTC. Translating gives CASRPSGTAISYEQYV.

This clonotype was picked up a small number of times. J is TRBJ1-1 and V is TRBV5-1, with no clear D. In germline, CDR1 is SGHRS, CDR2 YFSETQ. Trimming pared 6 bases from V and 5 bases from J, leaving 8 bases between. The CDR3 covers 11 residues. CDR3 sequence (DNA): TGCGCCAGCACGCGGGATACTGAAGCTTTCTTT. Amino acid sequence: CASTRDTEAFF.

This rearrangement joins TRBV5-1 to TRBJ2-3, with 11 positions matching TRBD1. Germline CDR1 SGHRS, CDR2 YFSETQ. This CDR3 has 16 amino acids. The V segment lost 4 bases and the J segment 4 bases; nucleotides outside the gene matches: 8. The CDR3 region has the DNA TGCGCCAGCAGCCCCGGGACAGGGGGTTTTTCAGATACGCAGTATTTT. Its translation: CASSPGTGGFSDTQYF.